A single T cell receptor beta chain is shown here with its context. Its antigen is unknown. Libraries were prepared by immunoSEQ multiplex PCR; TCRdb keeps only in-frame clonotypes and omits some of them. The sample records tens of thousands of clones, 95% to 97% being singletons. This sample was included in a study of siplizumab effects on memory and regulatory T cells. The study took three donor pairs, and their unstimulated naive, memory, effector memory and TEMRA subsets were sequenced. The CDR3 contains 16 residues. Germline V gene lookup returns CDR1 KGHSH and CDR2 LQKENI. V shed 1 base, J shed 3 bases, and the junction held 8 bases outside the gene matches. Study-wide findings and caveats: A naive or memory phenotype could not be assigned to roughly 80-95% of the proliferating CD4+ or CD8+ clones. A small minority of alloreactive clones were mapped to unstimulated subsets. Alloreactive sequences tracing back to unstimulated CD4+ memory cells were significantly reduced by siplizumab.

The sequenced sample consisted of naive CD4+ T cells sorted from blood. This sequence originates from a human donor in good health. The V call is TRBV18, the J call TRBJ1-1; 7 nucleotides agree with TRBD1. The CDR3 DNA is TGTGCCAGCTCACCACGGACAGGAGGTTTGGACACTGAAGCTTTCTTT. Amino acids: CASSPRTGGLDTEAFF.